These T cell receptor beta chains were read from a single sample in a study of T cells in narcolepsy. Clones were read by immunoSEQ multiplex PCR, and TCRdb kept only the in-frame ones, dropping some. The sample lists approximately 10,000 clones; about 93% were seen once. Source material: CD45RA- memory CD4+ T cells from PBMCs. The receptor source for this set is a human donor with narcolepsy. Each CDR3 is given without its conserved first and last residue.

j_gene	len	v_gene	CDR3aa
TRBJ1-5	11	TRBV19	ASSIDGAQPQH
TRBJ2-5	13	TRBV4-1	ASSQGGTAQETQY
TRBJ2-3	11	TRBV6-4	ASSISGADTQY
TRBJ1-2	10	TRBV4-1	ASSQGNYGYT
TRBJ1-2	9	TRBV6-5	ASRSQGGYT
TRBJ1-1	10	TRBV29-1	SALEGGREAF
TRBJ1-5	12	TRBV6-1	ASSGTGTNQPQH
TRBJ1-1	14	TRBV4-2	ASSQNRGGAFTEAF
TRBJ2-1	13	TRBV27	ASSPWGAKNNEQF
TRBJ1-2	14	TRBV2	ASPRDVGLPNYGYT
TRBJ1-4	12	TRBV2	ASSIPGGNEKLF
TRBJ2-3	13	TRBV9	ASSVGGQPLDTQY
TRBJ1-2	11	TRBV7-9	ASSPGLSYGYT
TRBJ2-1	11	TRBV6-1	ASSAESGLEQF
TRBJ2-3	14	TRBV6-6	ASSYRPGPLTDTQY
TRBJ2-1	13	TRBV5-4	ASSLEIGGANEQF
TRBJ1-6	11	TRBV2	ASSVMVDSPLH
TRBJ2-3	13	TRBV7-3	ASRSTGLSTDTQY
TRBJ2-7	13	TRBV19	ASRETDLPSYEQY
TRBJ1-2	11	TRBV18	ASSPDRNYGYT
TRBJ2-4	13	TRBV2	ASSLDRLAKNIQY
TRBJ2-7	13	TRBV9	ASSRRTGPSYEQY
TRBJ2-1	14	TRBV10-1	ASSDNLGGPYNEQF
TRBJ1-6	12	TRBV4-2	ASSPGDGNSPLH
TRBJ2-6	13	TRBV2	ASSGDGAGANVLT
TRBJ1-1	13	TRBV7-8	ASSPMINLNTEAF
TRBJ1-1	12	TRBV5-1	ASSLASMNTEAF
TRBJ1-3	13	TRBV5-4	ASSLEGLSGNTIY
TRBJ1-2	12	TRBV28	ASSRPAGGRGYT
TRBJ1-5	12	TRBV10-3	ATGIHQGNQPQH
TRBJ2-5	9	TRBV11-2	ASSVELTQY
TRBJ1-2	12	TRBV19	ASRRQNLYYGYT
TRBJ1-2	10	TRBV2	ASKRTGMRYT
TRBJ2-3	10	TRBV18	ASSLRSDTQY
TRBJ1-1	11	TRBV7-9	ASSRDLNTEAF
TRBJ1-6	11	TRBV5-6	ASSLSRVSPLH
TRBJ2-7	12	TRBV7-2	ASSLAVNSYEQY
TRBJ1-4	12	TRBV30	AWAPGTGIEKLF
TRBJ1-2	12	TRBV19	ASSQLTGEGGYT
TRBJ1-6	11	TRBV7-2	ASSADRDSPLH
TRBJ2-3	17	TRBV10-1	ASSGSLGQGKGSTDTQY
TRBJ1-1	9	TRBV20-1	SATTSTEAF
TRBJ2-1	11	TRBV2	ASRRTAGGIGF
TRBJ1-5	13	TRBV10-3	AIRPDRGSNQPQH
TRBJ1-4	12	TRBV30	AWSPGQGNEKLF
TRBJ1-1	11	TRBV5-4	ASSFEKYAEAF
TRBJ2-5	14	TRBV5-1	ASSYGTGGYQETQY
TRBJ2-3	13	TRBV19	ASSIRLASTDTQY
TRBJ2-5	14	TRBV5-5	ASSWGRTSEPETQY
TRBJ2-7	15	TRBV7-8	ASSPYVHRAFIDEQY
TRBJ1-5	12	TRBV5-1	ASSLTGGNQPQH
TRBJ2-1	15	TRBV7-3	ASSLTGTSGGSNEQF
TRBJ2-3	13	TRBV9	ASSVEGQGQDTQY
TRBJ2-3	9	TRBV2	ASSERDRPS
TRBJ2-5	13	TRBV9	ASSPTLAGGETQY
TRBJ2-1	16	TRBV7-9	ASSLRQETSVLTHEQF
TRBJ2-7	14	TRBV19	ASRREGDTFLGEQY
TRBJ2-5	12	TRBV5-8	ASSLGTIKETQY